A selection of T cell receptor beta chains follows, all from one sample in a study of blood T cell repertoires in COVID-19. The data were produced by immunoSEQ multiplex PCR, yet TCRdb's version contains in-frame clones alone and is incomplete. The table has 200,000 to 250,000 clones, 75% to 90% seen once. Material for sequencing was peripheral blood. The source is a woman in her 70s with COVID-19, enrolled during active disease. The CDR3 runs from the conserved cysteine through the conserved F or W. The order of the fields is V gene, clone size, D gene, J gene, CDR3 DNA, CDR3 protein. The D gene is left open where the match is weak. Clone sizes are given selectively: once, few, many, or a class where the clone is expanded.

TRBV4-3	.	TRBD2	TRBJ2-7	TGCGCCAGCAGCCAAGAAGCGGGAGGAACCCCCTACGAGCAGTACTTC	CASSQEAGGTPYEQYF
TRBV7-2	.	TRBD2	TRBJ2-1	TGTGCCAGCAGCGTAACTAGCGCTCCGAACAATGAGCAGTTCTTC	CASSVTSAPNNEQFF
TRBV9	.	.	TRBJ2-3	TGTGCCAGCAGCGTCGGAGGAGGGGATACGCAGTATTTT	CASSVGGGDTQYF
TRBV10-2	.	TRBD1	TRBJ1-5	TGCGCCAGCAGTGACCTACCCAGACAGGGCGGCAATCAGCCCCAGCATTTT	CASSDLPRQGGNQPQHF
TRBV6-1	.	.	TRBJ2-1	TGTGCCAGCAGTTCCGCCCCCCTAGTCGGTGAGCAGTTCTTC	CASSSAPLVGEQFF
TRBV14	.	.	TRBJ2-1	TGTGCCAGCAGCCAAGTCGCGGGGTACAATGAGCAGTTCTTC	CASSQVAGYNEQFF
TRBV7-2	few	.	TRBJ1-1	TGTGCCAGCAGCTTACGCCAGGGGACTGAAGCTTTCTTT	CASSLRQGTEAFF
TRBV30	.	.	TRBJ1-3	TGTGCCTGGACCAGGCCCTCTGGAAACACCATATATTTT	CAWTRPSGNTIYF
TRBV3-1/TRBV3-2	.	TRBD1	TRBJ1-1	TGTGCCAGCAGCCCATACCGGGACAGGGGGTTGAACACTGAAGCTTTCTTT	CASSPYRDRGLNTEAFF
TRBV7-2	.	.	TRBJ2-6	TGTGCCAGCAGCGTAGACAGCTCTGGGGCCAACGTCCTGACTTTC	CASSVDSSGANVLTF
TRBV6-4	few	TRBD1	TRBJ1-1	TGTGCCAGCAGCAAAAATGAAGGACAGGCTAATGAAGCTTTCTTT	CASSKNEGQANEAFF
TRBV19	.	.	TRBJ1-3	TGTGCCAGTACCTCTCGCGGTGAGCCAAGATTAGAAAACACCATATATTTT	CASTSRGEPRLENTIYF
TRBV18	.	TRBD2	TRBJ2-7	TGTGCCAGCTCACCAAACGGGGGACTATACGAGCAGTACTTC	CASSPNGGLYEQYF
TRBV11-2	.	TRBD2	TRBJ2-7	TGTGCCAGCAGCTTACGGGCCTTAGCGGGAGGGACCCTCTACGAGCAGTACTTC	CASSLRALAGGTLYEQYF
TRBV18	.	.	TRBJ1-1	TGTGCCAGCTCACCACAGCACTTGATGAACACTGAAGCTTTCTTT	CASSPQHLMNTEAFF
TRBV28	.	.	TRBJ2-7	TGTGCCAGCCGGCACAGGGCCCAAAGCTCCTACGAGCAGTACTTC	CASRHRAQSSYEQYF
TRBV2	.	.	TRBJ2-7	TGTGCCAGCAGTGAGGGTCTGGAGGGATACGAGCAGTACTTC	CASSEGLEGYEQYF
TRBV5-4	few	TRBD1	TRBJ2-7	TGTGCCAGCAGCCCTGCGGGACAGGGTTTTTTACAGTACTTC	CASSPAGQGFLQYF